The clone carrying this T cell receptor beta chain was picked up a small number of times. What it recognizes is unknown. The sample comes from a study of T-cell reconstitution after alpha-beta-depleted transplantation in children. Study results and limitations: Alpha-beta T cells about two months after transplant reportedly derived from several hundred expanded graft clones. Elevated TCRbeta diversity at day 60 was traced, in some patients, to surviving recipient T cells and thymic progenitors. Fresh T-cell production supplied most of the T-cell counts and diversity seen one year after transplant.

The CDR3 loop spans 15 amino acids. V shed 4 bases and J 2 bases; nucleotides not matched to a gene: 5. Germline V CDR1 and CDR2: MNHNS, SASEGT. Preparation of the TCRbeta library involved a method that used unique molecular identifiers. Each CDR3 protein is one row after TCRdb ran MiXCR on the PCR reads. The sample includes approximately 190,000 distinct CDR3 sequences, roughly 8.1% of them seen just once. The starting material was PBMCs, mostly from graft donor cells, obtained 360 days after TCRalphabeta/CD19-depleted stem cell transplant. V and J are TRBV6-1 and TRBJ2-7; TRBD1 agrees at 10 bases. This receptor was identified in a male patient aged 2 to 9 who had a stem cell transplant for acute myeloid leukemia, so the T cells may come from the graft donor. Written as DNA, the CDR3 is TGTGCCAGCAGTGCCCGGGGACAGGGGACCTACGAGCAGTACTTC. Its translation is CASSARGQGTYEQYF.